The clone carrying this TCR beta chain showed up just a few times. Its antigen is currently unknown. The data were taken from a study of cytomegalovirus exposure and HLA in healthy donors. Across the study: Genotyping showed roughly 86% of 300 to 450 donors falling in the Caucasian-associated ancestry cluster.

General study points: As a later analysis showed, a missense DCLRE1C variant was linked to trimming of TCR beta V- and J-genes. The study labeled approximately 150 TCR beta chains cytomegalovirus-associated.

V was clipped by 6 bases and J by 2 bases; unmatched bases: 14. Germline CDR1 is MDHEN and CDR2 is SYDVKM. The CDR3 consists of 19 residues. Researchers ran the PCR with 60 Vbeta and 13 Jbeta primers. The data were produced by immunoSEQ multiplex PCR, yet TCRdb's version contains in-frame clones alone and is incomplete. The data hold about 55,000 clones, with around four fifths observed a single time. The material sequenced was PBMCs. The V and J genes are TRBV28 and TRBJ2-6, with TRBD1 identical over 9 bases. The receptor's source is a man aged 25 to 45 in good health and CMV-seronegative. The CDR3: CASSSTGGPDDPGANVLTF. Written as DNA, the CDR3 is TGTGCCAGCAGCTCTACAGGGGGCCCAGATGACCCTGGGGCCAACGTCCTGACTTTC.